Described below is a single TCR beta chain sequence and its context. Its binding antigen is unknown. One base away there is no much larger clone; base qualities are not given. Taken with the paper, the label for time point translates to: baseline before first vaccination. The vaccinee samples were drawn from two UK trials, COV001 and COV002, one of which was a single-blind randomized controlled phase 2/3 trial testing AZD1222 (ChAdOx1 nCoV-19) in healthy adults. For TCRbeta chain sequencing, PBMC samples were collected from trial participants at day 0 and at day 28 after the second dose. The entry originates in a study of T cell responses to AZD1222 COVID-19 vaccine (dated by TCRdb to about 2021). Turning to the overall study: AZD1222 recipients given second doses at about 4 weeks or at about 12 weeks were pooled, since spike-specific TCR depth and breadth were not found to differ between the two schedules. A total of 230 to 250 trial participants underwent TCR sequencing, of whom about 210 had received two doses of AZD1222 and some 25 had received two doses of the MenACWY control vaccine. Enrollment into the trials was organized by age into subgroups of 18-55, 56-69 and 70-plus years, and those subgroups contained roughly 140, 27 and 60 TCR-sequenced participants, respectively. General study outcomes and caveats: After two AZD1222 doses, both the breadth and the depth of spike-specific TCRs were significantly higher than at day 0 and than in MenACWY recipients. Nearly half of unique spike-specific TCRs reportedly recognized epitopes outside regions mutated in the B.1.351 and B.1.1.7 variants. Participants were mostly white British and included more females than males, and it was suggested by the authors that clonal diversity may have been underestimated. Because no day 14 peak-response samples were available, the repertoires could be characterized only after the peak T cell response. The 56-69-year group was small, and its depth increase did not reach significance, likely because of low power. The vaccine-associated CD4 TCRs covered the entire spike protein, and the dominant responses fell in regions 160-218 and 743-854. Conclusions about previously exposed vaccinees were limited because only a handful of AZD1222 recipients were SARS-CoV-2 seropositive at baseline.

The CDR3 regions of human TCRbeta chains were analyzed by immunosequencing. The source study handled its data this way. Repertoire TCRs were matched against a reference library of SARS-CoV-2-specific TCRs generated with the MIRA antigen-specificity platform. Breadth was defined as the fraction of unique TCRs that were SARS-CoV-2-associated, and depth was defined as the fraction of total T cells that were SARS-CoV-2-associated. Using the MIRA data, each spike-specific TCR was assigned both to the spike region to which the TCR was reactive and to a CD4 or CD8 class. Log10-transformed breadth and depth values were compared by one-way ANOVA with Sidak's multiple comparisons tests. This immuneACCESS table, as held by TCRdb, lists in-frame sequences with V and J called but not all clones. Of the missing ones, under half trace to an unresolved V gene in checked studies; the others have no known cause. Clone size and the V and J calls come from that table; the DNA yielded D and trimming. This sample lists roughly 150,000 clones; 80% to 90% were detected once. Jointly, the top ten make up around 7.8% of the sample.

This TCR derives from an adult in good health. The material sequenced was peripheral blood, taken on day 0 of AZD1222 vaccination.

Here is the DNA: TGCGCCAGCCGCCAAGAGGCAACTAATGAAAAACTGTTTTTT. It encodes CASRQEATNEKLFF. The chain links TRBV5-1 with TRBJ1-4, with no reliable assignment of the D segment. V drops 7 bases and J drops 0 bases, leaving 10 bases in between. Inclusive of the bounding cysteine and phenylalanine, the CDR3 is 14 residues long. The kept DNA is CDR3 alone, 42 bases in frame from the first base. CDR1 and CDR2 were assigned from the germline V gene as SGHRS and YFSETQ.